The rows below give T cell receptor beta chains drawn from one sample of a study of shared clonotypes between healthy human individuals. Sequencing used immunoSEQ multiplex PCR; TCRdb keeps in-frame clones, though not all of them. The sample lists about 490,000 clones, about 82% occurring once. Sequencing was performed on PBMCs. The source of these receptors is a woman aged 40-49 years in good health. Some clones in this sample may be carry-over from other donors' samples. Each CDR3 is given with its conserved first and last residue. D genes are given only for firm matches. Clone size appears in some rows only: once, few, many, or a class for an expanded clone.

size: NA; V: TRBV5-1; D: TRBD2; J: TRBJ2-7; DNA: TGCGCCAGCAGCAAACTAGCGGGAGGCTTGGCCTACGAGCAGTACTTC; CDR3: CASSKLAGGLAYEQYF
size: NA; V: TRBV4-2; D: NA; J: TRBJ2-4; DNA: TGTGCCAGCAGCCCGAGGGCACTAGCCAAAAACATTCAGTACTTC; CDR3: CASSPRALAKNIQYF
size: once; V: TRBV15; D: NA; J: TRBJ2-1; DNA: TGTGCCACCAGCAGAGAGGACCCCTTCGTCCATGAGCAGTTCTTC; CDR3: CATSREDPFVHEQFF
size: NA; V: TRBV11-2; D: TRBD2; J: TRBJ2-7; DNA: TGTGCCAGCAGCTTAGGGGGGGGATACGAGCAGTACTTC; CDR3: CASSLGGGYEQYF
size: NA; V: TRBV5-4; D: TRBD1; J: TRBJ2-2; DNA: TGTGCCAGCAGCATTGACAGGGGATCCACCGGGGAGCTGTTTTTT; CDR3: CASSIDRGSTGELFF
size: NA; V: TRBV2; D: TRBD2; J: TRBJ2-5; DNA: TGTGCCAGCAGTGATCCGGACGGACTAGTTGGAGAGACCCAGTACTTC; CDR3: CASSDPDGLVGETQYF
size: NA; V: TRBV2; D: TRBD2; J: TRBJ2-1; DNA: TGTGCCAGCAGTGTGGGACTACATTACAATGAGCAGTTCTTC; CDR3: CASSVGLHYNEQFF
size: NA; V: TRBV28; D: TRBD2; J: TRBJ2-1; DNA: TGTGCCAGCAGCTCTAAGAGCGGGCTAGCGGTAGTCAATGAGCAGTTCTTC; CDR3: CASSSKSGLAVVNEQFF
size: NA; V: TRBV7-9; D: NA; J: TRBJ2-3; DNA: TGTGCCAGCAGCTCTGATGGGTGGACAGATACGCAGTATTTT; CDR3: CASSSDGWTDTQYF
size: NA; V: TRBV7-3; D: NA; J: TRBJ2-7; DNA: TGTGCCAGCAGAACCCAGGGGTACGAGCAGTACTTC; CDR3: CASRTQGYEQYF
size: NA; V: TRBV29-1; D: NA; J: TRBJ1-2; DNA: TGCAGTGGGCGGGGGAACAACTATGGCTACACCTTC; CDR3: CSGRGNNYGYTF
size: few; V: TRBV30; D: NA; J: TRBJ1-1; DNA: TGTGCCTGGACCCGTGCGGTGGACACTGAAGCTTTCTTT; CDR3: CAWTRAVDTEAFF
size: few; V: TRBV7-2; D: NA; J: TRBJ2-5; DNA: TGTGCCAGCAGCTTAGATGTTGGACAAGAGACCCAGTACTTC; CDR3: CASSLDVGQETQYF
size: many; V: TRBV7-9; D: NA; J: TRBJ2-5; DNA: TGTGCCAGCAGCTTAGCGACAGGACTTAGAGGGGAGACCCAGTACTTC; CDR3: CASSLATGLRGETQYF
size: NA; V: TRBV6-4; D: TRBD1; J: TRBJ2-2; DNA: TGTGCCAGCAGTGACTCAGGGGGCGAGGGCACCGGGGAGCTGTTTTTT; CDR3: CASSDSGGEGTGELFF
size: NA; V: TRBV7-8; D: NA; J: TRBJ1-4; DNA: TGTGCCAGCAGCTTAGGTAGAAGGTCAACTAATGAAAAACTGTTTTTT; CDR3: CASSLGRRSTNEKLFF
size: many; V: TRBV30; D: NA; J: TRBJ1-5; DNA: TGTGCCTGGAGTACTGAAGGGACTCAGCCCCAGCATTTT; CDR3: CAWSTEGTQPQHF
size: NA; V: TRBV27; D: NA; J: TRBJ2-3; DNA: TGTGCCAGCAGTTTTGCCTCCCTTGGTACGCAGTATTTT; CDR3: CASSFASLGTQYF
size: NA; V: TRBV11-2; D: NA; J: TRBJ1-1; DNA: TGTGCCAGCAGCTTAGGCGGCGGGGCAGGAAACGTGAACACTGAAGCTTTCTTT; CDR3: CASSLGGGAGNVNTEAFF
size: NA; V: TRBV11-3; D: NA; J: TRBJ2-5; DNA: TGTGCCAGCAGCTTTACGTCCCTTGAGACCCAGTACTTC; CDR3: CASSFTSLETQYF
size: NA; V: TRBV5-1; D: NA; J: TRBJ2-3; DNA: TGCGCCAGCAGCAACACAGGGACAGATACGCAGTATTTT; CDR3: CASSNTGTDTQYF
size: NA; V: TRBV5-1; D: NA; J: TRBJ2-1; DNA: TGCGCCAGCAGCACCGGGACGAATTCCTACAATGAGCAGTTCTTC; CDR3: CASSTGTNSYNEQFF